The subject of this entry is one T cell receptor beta chain. These data are taken from a study of blood T cell repertoires in COVID-19. Study in general: Acute and convalescent COVID-19 specimens originated in the United States, Italy and Spain. From T cells, B-cell-depleted T cells, or PBMCs came the material, which was cDNA or gDNA.

In the authors' methods: Scientists estimated how many nucleated cells there were by amplifying reference gene primers. Clones were read by immunoSEQ multiplex PCR, and TCRdb kept only the in-frame ones, dropping some. The DNA was the basis for D and trimming; V, J and clone size are from that table. The data hold about 73,000 clones, with 75% to 90% observed a single time. The CDR3 has 14 residues. The ends were cut back, 0 bases at V and 2 bases at J, with 5 bases in the middle. From germline, CDR1 is LNHNV and CDR2 YYDKDF (reference sequence). Material for sequencing was peripheral blood. The receptor comes from a man at least 80 years old with acute or convalescent COVID-19. The rearrangement uses TRBV15 and TRBJ2-1; D remains unclear. The DNA for the CDR3 is TGTGCCACCAGCAGAGATACAGCCTACAATGAGCAGTTCTTC. Protein sequence: CATSRDTAYNEQFF.